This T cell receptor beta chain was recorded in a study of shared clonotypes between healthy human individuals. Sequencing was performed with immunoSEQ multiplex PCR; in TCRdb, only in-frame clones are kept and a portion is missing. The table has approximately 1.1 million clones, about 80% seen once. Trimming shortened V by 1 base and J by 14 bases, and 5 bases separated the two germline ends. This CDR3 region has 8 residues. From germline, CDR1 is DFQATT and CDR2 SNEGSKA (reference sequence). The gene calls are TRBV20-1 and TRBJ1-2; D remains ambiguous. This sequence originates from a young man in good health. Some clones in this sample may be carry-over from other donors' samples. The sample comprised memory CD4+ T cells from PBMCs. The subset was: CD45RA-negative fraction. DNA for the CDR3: TGCAGTGCTAGAGTTCAGACCTTC. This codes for CSARVQTF.